The present T cell receptor beta chain was sequenced within a study of OX40 agonist ivuxolimab in advanced cancers. Turning to the study itself: The study treated patients with ivuxolimab, an agonistic anti-OX40 (CD134) antibody. Enrolled patients in dose escalation had cancers that were hepatocellular carcinoma, melanoma, renal cell or head and neck cancer. General study points: At doses 0.1 to 3.0 mg/kg, CD4+ and CD8+ clones expanded. Low normalized T-cell clonal expansion was additionally recorded for some nonresponders.

The repertoire was sequenced with immunoSEQ multiplex PCR; TCRdb's copy has only in-frame clones and lacks some. Of about 95,000 clones listed, approximately 86% were seen once; the top ten hold roughly 3.8%. This clone was detected a few times. Antigen: not known. With 0 bases removed from V and 6 bases from J, the gap between germline ends came to 15 bases. The germline V gene has CDR1 GTSNPN and CDR2 SVGIG (reference sequence). The CDR3 spans 14 residues. The starting material was CD4+ or CD8+ T cells sorted from blood, obtained in a trial of the OX40 agonist ivuxolimab. The sequence was collected from an adult with an advanced solid tumor such as melanoma, head and neck, liver or kidney cancer. This chain uses TRBV30 with TRBJ2-7; TRBD1 might be the D (6 bases). CDR3 amino acids: CAWSVFGQGGEQYF. In nucleotides, the CDR3 is TGTGCCTGGAGTGTGTTTGGACAAGGGGGCGAGCAGTACTTC. Together with reference TRBV30 and TRBJ2-7, the CDR3 gives the full variable domain: SQTIHQWPATLVQPVGSPLSLECTVEGTSNPNLYWYRQAAGRGLQLLFYSVGIGQISSEVPQNLSASRPQDRQFILSSKKLLLSDSGFYLCAWSVFGQGGEQYFGPGTRLTVT.